The rows below give T cell receptor beta chains drawn from one sample of a study of CD8 T cells in ankylosing spondylitis. MiXCR, applied by TCRdb to the 5' RACE reads, yields one record per CDR3 protein. The data hold 750,000 to 850,000 distinct CDR3 sequences, with approximately 12% observed a single time. Specimen: blood, either unsorted or a sorted T cell fraction (not recorded which). The origin of the receptors is a male donor with ankylosing spondylitis. CDR3s leave out the opening cysteine and the closing phenylalanine or tryptophan. Each record gives: V gene, CDR3 length, J gene, clone size, CDR3 protein. The size entry is marked missing in some rows and otherwise reads once, few, many or a size class.

>TRBV7-2|13|TRBJ2-1|.
ASSLTTSWTREQF
>TRBV6-1|13|TRBJ2-1|.
ASSGKNLLIHPQF
>TRBV24-1|17|TRBJ2-2|.
ATSDLSSLPGQRTGELF
>TRBV20-1|12|TRBJ2-7|many
SARAGARSYEQY
>TRBV7-2|15|TRBJ2-4|few
ASSLHLRQLAKNIQY
>TRBV28|14|TRBJ2-7|few
ASSLGAGRYLYEQY
>TRBV3-1|10|TRBJ2-1|.
ASSQVKTEQF
>TRBV28|12|TRBJ2-7|few
ASSLRPLLYEQY
>TRBV10-3|13|TRBJ1-5|many
AISSSGTNNQPQH
>TRBV28|10|TRBJ2-1|few
ASSLYADEQF
>TRBV20-1|12|TRBJ2-7|many
SAGTQESSYEQY
>TRBV20-1|12|TRBJ1-5|few
SARLGPPRQPQH
>TRBV20-1|10|TRBJ1-5|few
SAGDRQEPQH
>TRBV18|15|TRBJ1-4|.
ASSSTGQGTGGEKLF
>TRBV12-3/TRBV12-4|13|TRBJ2-1|many
ASSPGPISYNEQF
>TRBV2|13|TRBJ1-6|few
ASSERWTGNSPLH
>TRBV7-2|14|TRBJ2-5|few
ASTPFRGRTQETQY
>TRBV7-9|11|TRBJ1-2|few
ASSLSAEDGYT
>TRBV10-3|11|TRBJ2-5|many
AISEAWEETQY
>TRBV29-1|9|TRBJ2-3|few
SVAKGDTQY
>TRBV7-2|14|TRBJ2-5|.
ASSLSPEWAREPQY
>TRBV5-1|15|TRBJ1-2|.
ASSNGLRVADHGGYT
>TRBV20-1|13|TRBJ1-1|.
SASEFGGFGTEAF
>TRBV10-1|11|TRBJ2-1|many
ASSESNNNEQF
>TRBV5-1|13|TRBJ2-7|.
ASSPGRQGWNEQY
>TRBV6-5|12|TRBJ1-1|many
ASSYRPPGTEAF
>TRBV12-3/TRBV12-4|15|TRBJ1-6|.
ASRPTGPRTYNSPLH
>TRBV12-3/TRBV12-4|11|TRBJ1-1|.
ASARDRHTEAF
>TRBV20-1|10|TRBJ2-7|.
SARGGFYEQY
>TRBV7-2|13|TRBJ1-2|few
ASSLAGQGPRGYT
>TRBV4-3|11|TRBJ1-5|many
ASSLGNNQPQH
>TRBV7-2|12|TRBJ2-1|few
ASSFSGDYNEQF
>TRBV12-3/TRBV12-4|14|TRBJ2-7|many
ASSLADSLAKNEQY
>TRBV18|12|TRBJ1-2|.
ASSPFRDRPPEA
>TRBV6-1|11|TRBJ2-7|many
ASSPGLGYEQY
>TRBV20-1|12|TRBJ2-3|few
SAPRRESTDTQY
>TRBV7-8|11|TRBJ2-7|few
ASSLRTGWEQY
>TRBV27|13|TRBJ2-7|.
ASSLIQGQSYEQY
>TRBV20-1|12|TRBJ2-3|few
SARGSLSTDTQY
>TRBV20-1|13|TRBJ2-3|.
SAAQLSILVDTQY
>TRBV20-1|10|TRBJ2-5|many
SATPHSGTQY
>TRBV7-9|12|TRBJ2-2|few
ATTGTGGSGELF
>TRBV5-1|10|TRBJ1-1|many
ASSLEKGRAF
>TRBV18|12|TRBJ1-1|few
ASSPTVQNTEAF
>TRBV20-1|12|TRBJ1-6|.
SAPDRVKNSPLH
>TRBV6-2/TRBV6-3|13|TRBJ2-3|.
ASSYRDVSTDTQY
>TRBV10-3|14|TRBJ2-5|many
AISDRRGPSQETQY
>TRBV4-3|15|TRBJ2-2|few
ASTPSPRYANTGELF
>TRBV12-3/TRBV12-4|13|TRBJ1-5|few
ASSLARRVNQPQH
>TRBV10-1|9|TRBJ2-7|few
ASSGFGEQY
>TRBV7-2|13|TRBJ2-7|.
ASSLFQGAYYEQY
>TRBV29-1|14|TRBJ2-1|many
SALTSGRAAYNEQF
>TRBV7-4|13|TRBJ2-7|few
ASSQGASLAGEQY
>TRBV20-1|14|TRBJ2-3|many
SAPVTSGSRTDTQY
>TRBV7-2|12|TRBJ2-3|many
ASSFQGATDTQY